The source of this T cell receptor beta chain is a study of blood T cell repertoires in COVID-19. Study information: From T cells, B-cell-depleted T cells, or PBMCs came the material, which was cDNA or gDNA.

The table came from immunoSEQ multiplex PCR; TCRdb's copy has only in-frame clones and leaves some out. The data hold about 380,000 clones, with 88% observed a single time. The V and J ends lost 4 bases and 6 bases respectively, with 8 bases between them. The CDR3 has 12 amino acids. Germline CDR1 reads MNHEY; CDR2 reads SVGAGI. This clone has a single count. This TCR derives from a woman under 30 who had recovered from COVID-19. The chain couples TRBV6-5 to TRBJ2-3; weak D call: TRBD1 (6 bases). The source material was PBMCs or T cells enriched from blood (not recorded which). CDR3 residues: CASSFRGDTQYF. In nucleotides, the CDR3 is TGTGCCAGCAGTTTCAGGGGTGATACGCAGTATTTT.